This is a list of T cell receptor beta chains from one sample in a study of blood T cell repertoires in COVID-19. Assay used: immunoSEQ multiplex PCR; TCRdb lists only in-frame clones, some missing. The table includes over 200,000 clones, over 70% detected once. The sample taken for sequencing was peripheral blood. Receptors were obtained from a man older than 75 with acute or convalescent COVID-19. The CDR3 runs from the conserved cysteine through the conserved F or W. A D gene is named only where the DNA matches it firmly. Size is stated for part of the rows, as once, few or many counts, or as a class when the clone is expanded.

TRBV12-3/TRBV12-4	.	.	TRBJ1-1	TGTGCCAGCAGTTCCTACGCTGAAGCTTTCTTT	CASSSYAEAFF
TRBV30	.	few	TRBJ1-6	TGTGCCTGGAGTACGGGGAATAATTCACCCCTCCACTTT	CAWSTGNNSPLHF
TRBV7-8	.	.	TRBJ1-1	TGTGCCAGCAGCTTAGATAGGTGGAAGCGGGAGGCAAAGAACACTGAAGCTTTCTTT	CASSLDRWKREAKNTEAFF
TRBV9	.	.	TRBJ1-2	TGTGCCAGCAGCCCTGTCGGGTGGGTTGGCTACACCTTC	CASSPVGWVGYTF
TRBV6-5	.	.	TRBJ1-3	TGTGCCAGCAGTTATAGGACATCGGCTGGAAACACCATATATTTT	CASSYRTSAGNTIYF
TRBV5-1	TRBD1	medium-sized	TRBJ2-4	TGCGCCAGCAGCTCGGACAGGGGGCGGGTAGCCAAAAACATTCAGTACTTC	CASSSDRGRVAKNIQYF
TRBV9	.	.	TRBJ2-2	TGTGCCAGCAGCGTAGCTCCGGCAGGGATCGGCGGGGAGCTGTTTTTT	CASSVAPAGIGGELFF
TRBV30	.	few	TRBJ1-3	TGTGCCTGGAGTAGGCAGGTGGGAAACACCATATATTTT	CAWSRQVGNTIYF
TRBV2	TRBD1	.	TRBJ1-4	TGTGCCAGCAGCGAACCCCGGGACAGGGGTGAAAAACTGTTTTTT	CASSEPRDRGEKLFF
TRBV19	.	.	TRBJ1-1	TGTGCCAGTAGTATATTAACTGAGAACACTGAAGCTTTCTTT	CASSILTENTEAFF
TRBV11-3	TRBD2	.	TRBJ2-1	TGTGCCAGCAGCTTAGACTCGGGACTAGCGGGAGACAATGAGCAGTTCTTC	CASSLDSGLAGDNEQFF
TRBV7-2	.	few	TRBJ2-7	TGTGCCAGCAGCCGGGACAACTCCTACGAGCAGTACTTC	CASSRDNSYEQYF
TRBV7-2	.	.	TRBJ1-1	TGTGCCAGCAGCTTAGCCTTTTTGGCCAACACTGAAGCTTTCTTT	CASSLAFLANTEAFF
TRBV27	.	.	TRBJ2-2	TGTGCCAGCAGTCCTTACGTTAGGCTTGCGGGTATGGCCGGGGAGCTGTTTTTT	CASSPYVRLAGMAGELFF
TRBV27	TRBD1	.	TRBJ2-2	TGTGCCAGCAGTAGGGACAGGGTGAACACCGGGGAGCTGTTTTTT	CASSRDRVNTGELFF
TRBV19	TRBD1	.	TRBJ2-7	TGTGCCAGTAGTGGACCGGGACAGGGTGCCGAGCAGTACTTC	CASSGPGQGAEQYF
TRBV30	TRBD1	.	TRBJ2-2	TGTGCCTGGAGTCCACGAGACAGGGGGCCAAACACCGGGGAGCTGTTTTTT	CAWSPRDRGPNTGELFF
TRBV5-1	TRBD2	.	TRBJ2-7	TGCGCCAGCAGCATTAGCGGGGACTCCTACGAGCAGTACTTC	CASSISGDSYEQYF
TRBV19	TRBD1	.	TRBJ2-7	TGTGCCAGTAGTATAGAAGGGACAGGGGCCTACGAGCAGTACTTC	CASSIEGTGAYEQYF
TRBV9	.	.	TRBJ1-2	TGTGCCAGCAGTGGGGACACAAGAAGGTATGGCTACACCTTC	CASSGDTRRYGYTF
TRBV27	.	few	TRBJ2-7	TGTGCCAGCAGTTTAAACAGGGCCCACGAGCAGTACTTC	CASSLNRAHEQYF
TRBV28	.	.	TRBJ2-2	TGTGCCAGCAGTTTATTAAGACTGAACACCGGGGAGCTGTTTTTT	CASSLLRLNTGELFF
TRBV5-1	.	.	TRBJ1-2	TGCGCCAGCAGCTTGGTGGCAGGGGAGCCTCTCTATGGCTACACCTTC	CASSLVAGEPLYGYTF
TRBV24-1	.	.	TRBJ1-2	TGTGCCACCAGTGATTTCTCGGGTTCCTTCCCTTACTATGGCTACACCTTC	CATSDFSGSFPYYGYTF
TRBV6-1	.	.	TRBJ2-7	TGTGCCAGCAGTGAAACCAGTCGTGGCGAGCAGTACTTC	CASSETSRGEQYF
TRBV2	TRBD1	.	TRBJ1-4	TGTGCCAGCAAGTACGGGGGACAGGATCGTAATGAAAAACTGTTTTTT	CASKYGGQDRNEKLFF
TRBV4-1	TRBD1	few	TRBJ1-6	TGCGCCAGCAGCCAACCTGACAGGGGGCATAATTCACCCCTCCACTTT	CASSQPDRGHNSPLHF
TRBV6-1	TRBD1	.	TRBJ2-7	TGTGCCAGCAGTGAGGACAGGGGGCACGAGCAGTACTTC	CASSEDRGHEQYF
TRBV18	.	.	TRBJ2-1	TGTGCCAGCTCACCGCGCCTCGACAATGAGCAGTTCTTC	CASSPRLDNEQFF
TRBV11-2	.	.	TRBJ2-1	TGTGCCAGCAGCTCATGGTTTGGAGCGGATGAGCAGTTCTTC	CASSSWFGADEQFF
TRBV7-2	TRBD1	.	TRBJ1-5	TGTGCCAGCAGCTTGATGCAGGGGGCAAATCAGCCCCAGCATTTT	CASSLMQGANQPQHF
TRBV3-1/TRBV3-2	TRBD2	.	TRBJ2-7	TGTGCCAGCAGTCAGGACTTGCGGGGGGGATACGAGCAGTACTTC	CASSQDLRGGYEQYF
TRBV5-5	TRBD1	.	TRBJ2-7	TGTGCCAGCAGTCCCTGGGTGGGGACAGACTACGAGCAGTACTTC	CASSPWVGTDYEQYF
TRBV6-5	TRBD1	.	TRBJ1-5	TGTGCCAGCAGGCCGGGACAGGGTGGTCAGCCCCAGCATTTT	CASRPGQGGQPQHF
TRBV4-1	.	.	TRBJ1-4	TGCGCCAGCAGCCCGGGGACAACTAATGAAAAACTGTTTTTT	CASSPGTTNEKLFF
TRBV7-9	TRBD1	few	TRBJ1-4	TGTGCCAGCAGCTCGAAAAAAAGGACAGGTGGTAATGAAAAACTGTTTTTT	CASSSKKRTGGNEKLFF
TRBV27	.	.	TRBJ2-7	TGTGCCAGCAGTTTCCTAGGGGCGAGCTCCTACGAGCAGTACTTC	CASSFLGASSYEQYF
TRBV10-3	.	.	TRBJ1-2	TGTGCCATCAGTGACTCCCCACGGTATGGCTACACCTTC	CAISDSPRYGYTF
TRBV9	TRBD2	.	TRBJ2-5	TGTGCCAGCAGCACGGGGACTAGCGGGAGCCTAGAGACCCAGTACTTC	CASSTGTSGSLETQYF
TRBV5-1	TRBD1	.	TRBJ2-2	TGCGCCAGCAGGACAGGGGGGAGCACCGGGGAGCTGTTTTTT	CASRTGGSTGELFF
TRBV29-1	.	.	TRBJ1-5	TGCAGCGTTGTCGACGGGGGGAGCAATCAGCCCCAGCATTTT	CSVVDGGSNQPQHF
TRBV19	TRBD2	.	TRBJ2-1	TGTGCCAGTACCTCCCAGCGGGGGGCCGGAAATGAGCAGTTCTTC	CASTSQRGAGNEQFF
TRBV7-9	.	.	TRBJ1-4	TGTGCCAGCAGCTTAGCGACAGGCTCTGAAAAACTGTTTTTT	CASSLATGSEKLFF
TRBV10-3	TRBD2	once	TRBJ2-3	TGTGCCATCAGTGAGTCGAGTTTGCGGGGGGGGCTTGATACGCAGTATTTT	CAISESSLRGGLDTQYF
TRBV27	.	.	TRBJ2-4	TGTGCCAGCAGCCCAGACCCCCGACTAGCCAAAAACATTCAGTACTTC	CASSPDPRLAKNIQYF
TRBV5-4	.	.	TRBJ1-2	TGTGCCAGCACCGCTTATCGTCTGGGGGCCGGCGGCTACACCTTC	CASTAYRLGAGGYTF
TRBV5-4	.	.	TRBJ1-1	TGTGCCAGCAGCAGCAGGGTGTACACTGAAGCTTTCTTT	CASSSRVYTEAFF
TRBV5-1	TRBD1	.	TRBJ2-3	TGCGCCAGCAGCTATGGGACAGGGGATGCAGATACGCAGTATTTT	CASSYGTGDADTQYF
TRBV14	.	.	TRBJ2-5	TGTGCCAGCAGCCACCAGGAGACCCAGTACTTC	CASSHQETQYF